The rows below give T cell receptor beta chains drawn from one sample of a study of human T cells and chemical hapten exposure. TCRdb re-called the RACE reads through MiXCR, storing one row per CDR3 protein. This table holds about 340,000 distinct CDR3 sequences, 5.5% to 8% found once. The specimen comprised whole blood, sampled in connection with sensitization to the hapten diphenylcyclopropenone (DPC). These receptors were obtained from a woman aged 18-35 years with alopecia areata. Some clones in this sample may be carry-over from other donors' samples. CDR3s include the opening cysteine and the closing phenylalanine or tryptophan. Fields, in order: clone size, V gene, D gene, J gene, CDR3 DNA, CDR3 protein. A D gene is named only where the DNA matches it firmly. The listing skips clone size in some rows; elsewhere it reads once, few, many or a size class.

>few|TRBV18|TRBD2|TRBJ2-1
TGTGCCAGCTCACCAGCATATGGCGGGGGGATGCTATACAATGAGCAGTTCTTC
CASSPAYGGGMLYNEQFF
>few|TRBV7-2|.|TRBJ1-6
TGTGCCATCCAAGGGGGGCAGAATAATTCACCCCTCCACTTT
CAIQGGQNNSPLHF
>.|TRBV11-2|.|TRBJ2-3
TGTGCCAGCAGCTTAGTTCCGGGCCCCTATGGGGAAGATACGCAGTATTTT
CASSLVPGPYGEDTQYF
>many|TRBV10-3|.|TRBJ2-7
TGTGCCACCGCGGCCACTACCTACGAGCAGTACTTC
CATAATTYEQYF
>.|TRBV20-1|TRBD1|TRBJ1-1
TGCAGTGCTAGAATGGGACAGGATATGAACACTGAAGCTTTCTTT
CSARMGQDMNTEAFF
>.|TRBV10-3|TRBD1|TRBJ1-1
TGTGCCATCAGTACCTCGACAGGGAGTGGATCCGGGACTTTCTTT
CAISTSTGSGSGTFF
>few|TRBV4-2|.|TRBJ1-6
TGTGCCAGCAGCCAAGAAAGGACCAATTCACCCCTCCACTTT
CASSQERTNSPLHF
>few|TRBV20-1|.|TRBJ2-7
TGCAGTGCCAGCGACGGGAGTTTTAGCTCCTACGAGCAGTACTTC
CSASDGSFSSYEQYF
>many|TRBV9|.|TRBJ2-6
TGTGCCAGCAGCGTAAATTCGCTTGGGGCCAACGTCCTGACTTTC
CASSVNSLGANVLTF
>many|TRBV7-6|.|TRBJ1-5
TGTGCCAGCAGCTTAATGTCGGGGCTAAATCAGCCCCAGCATTTT
CASSLMSGLNQPQHF
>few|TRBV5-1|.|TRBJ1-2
TGCGCCAGCAGCCATGGACAATCCAACTATGGCTACTCCTTC
CASSHGQSNYGYSF
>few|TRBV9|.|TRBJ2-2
TGTGCCAGCGGGTTTGGACAGGCGGGGTCCGGGGAGCTGTTTTTT
CASGFGQAGSGELFF
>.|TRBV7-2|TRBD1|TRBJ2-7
TGTGCCAGCATCGACCGGGACAGACCGGGGGAGCAGTACTTC
CASIDRDRPGEQYF
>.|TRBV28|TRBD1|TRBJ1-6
TGTGCCAGCAGTTTCGGGGGACAGTATAATTCACCCCTCCACTTT
CASSFGGQYNSPLHF
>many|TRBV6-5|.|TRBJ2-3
TGTGCCAGCAGTTTAGGCGGGGGCCCAGATACGCAGTATTTT
CASSLGGGPDTQYF
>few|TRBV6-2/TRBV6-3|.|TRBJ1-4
TGTGCCAGCAGTCCCGGGACACGGGAAAAACTGTTTTTT
CASSPGTREKLFF
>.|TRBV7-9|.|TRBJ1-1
TGTGCCAGCAGCCCACCGTGGGTTGAAGCTTTCTTT
CASSPPWVEAFF
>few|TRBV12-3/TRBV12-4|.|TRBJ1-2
TGTGCCAGCACCAACGCCCTAGGGGTAAACTATGGCTACACCTTC
CASTNALGVNYGYTF
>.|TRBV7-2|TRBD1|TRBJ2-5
TGTGCCAGCAGCGGAACCGGGACAGGGAGTACGGACTACCAAGAGACCCAGTACTTC
CASSGTGTGSTDYQETQYF
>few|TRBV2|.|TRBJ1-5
TGTGCCAGCAGTGGTACAGCCCTTAGCAATCAGCCCCAGCATTTT
CASSGTALSNQPQHF
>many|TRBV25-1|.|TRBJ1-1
TGTGCCAGCAGTGCCCCATTAAACACTGAAGCTTTCTTT
CASSAPLNTEAFF
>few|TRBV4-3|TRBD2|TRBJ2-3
TGCGCCAGCAGCCATCTAGCGGGGGGATATAGCACAGATACGCAGTATTTT
CASSHLAGGYSTDTQYF
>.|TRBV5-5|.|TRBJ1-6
TGTGCCAGCAGCTCCAAAGACAGCCGTAGAATTAATTCACCCCTCCACTTT
CASSSKDSRRINSPLHF
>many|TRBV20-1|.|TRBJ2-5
TGCAGTGCTAGTCCAGCTCAAGAGACCCAGTACTTC
CSASPAQETQYF
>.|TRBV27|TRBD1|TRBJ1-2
TGTGCCAGCAGTTTATCGCCAGGGGGCGCGTTACTTGGCTACACCTTC
CASSLSPGGALLGYTF
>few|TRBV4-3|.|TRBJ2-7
TGCGCCAGCAGCCAAGGGACCCAGTACGAGCAGTACTTC
CASSQGTQYEQYF
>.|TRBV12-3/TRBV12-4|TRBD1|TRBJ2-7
TGTGCCAGCAGGGCTGGGACAGGTGTTTCCTACGAGCAGTACTTC
CASRAGTGVSYEQYF
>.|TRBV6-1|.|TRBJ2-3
TGTGCCAGTATTCGGGACTCGCGCACAGATACGCAGTATTTT
CASIRDSRTDTQYF
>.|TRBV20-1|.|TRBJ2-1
TGCAGTGCTAACAGATACAATGAGCAGTTCTTC
CSANRYNEQFF
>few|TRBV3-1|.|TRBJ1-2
TGTGCCAGCAGCCAAGTAAATCGTGGCTACACCTTC
CASSQVNRGYTF
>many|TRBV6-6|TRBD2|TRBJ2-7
TGTGCCAGCAGACACACTAGCGGGGGGGCCTACGAGCAGTACTTC
CASRHTSGGAYEQYF
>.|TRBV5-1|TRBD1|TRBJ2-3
TGCGCCAGCAGCCCAGCCGGGACAGGCAATACAGATACGCAGTATTTT
CASSPAGTGNTDTQYF
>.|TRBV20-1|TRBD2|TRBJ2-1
TGCAGTGCTAGACTAGCGGGGAAACTCACCTACAATGAGCAGTTCTTC
CSARLAGKLTYNEQFF
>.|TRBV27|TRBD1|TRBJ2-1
TGTGCCAGCAGTTTGGTCCCACAGGGGAGTGAGCAGTTCTTC
CASSLVPQGSEQFF
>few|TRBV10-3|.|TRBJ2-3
TGTGCCATCAGTTCCCCTGGGGACGGCTTCGAAGGGGATACGCAGTATTTT
CAISSPGDGFEGDTQYF
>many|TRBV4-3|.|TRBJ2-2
TGCGCCAGCAGCCCAGTTGATGGAGAGAACACCGGGGAGCTGTTTTTT
CASSPVDGENTGELFF
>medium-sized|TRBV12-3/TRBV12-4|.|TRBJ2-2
TGTGCCAGCAGTTTCGATGGGGCCGGGGAGCTGTTTTTT
CASSFDGAGELFF
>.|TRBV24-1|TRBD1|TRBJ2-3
TGTGCCACCAGTGAGACCCAGGGGGCCCCTGTGTTAGATACGCAGTATTTT
CATSETQGAPVLDTQYF
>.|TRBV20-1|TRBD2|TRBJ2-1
TGCAGTCCCTGGGGGGGGAGAAACAATGAGCAGTTCTTC
CSPWGGRNNEQFF
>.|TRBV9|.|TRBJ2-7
TGTGCCAGCAGCTACAGGGCAGGCGAGCAGTACTTC
CASSYRAGEQYF
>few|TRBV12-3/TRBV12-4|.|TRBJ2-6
TGTGCCAGCAGTCATCAGGGTTCTGGGGCCAACGTCCTGACTTTC
CASSHQGSGANVLTF
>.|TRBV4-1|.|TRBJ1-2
TGCGCCAGCAGCCAAGCCCAGGCCTTTTATGGCTACACCTTC
CASSQAQAFYGYTF
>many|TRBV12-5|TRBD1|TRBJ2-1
TGTGCTAGTGGTACAAGACAGGGCGTGCGTGAGCAGTTCTTC
CASGTRQGVREQFF
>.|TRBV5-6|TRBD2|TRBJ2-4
TGTGCCAGCAGGTCGGCTAGCGGGGTTACCAAAAACATTCAGTACTTC
CASRSASGVTKNIQYF
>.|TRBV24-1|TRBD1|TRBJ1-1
TGTGCCACCAGTGCTGGGACAGGGAACACTGAAGCTTTCTTT
CATSAGTGNTEAFF
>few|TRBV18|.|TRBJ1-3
TGTGCCAGCTCACCACCGTTCAGAAAGGGCACCATATATTTT
CASSPPFRKGTIYF